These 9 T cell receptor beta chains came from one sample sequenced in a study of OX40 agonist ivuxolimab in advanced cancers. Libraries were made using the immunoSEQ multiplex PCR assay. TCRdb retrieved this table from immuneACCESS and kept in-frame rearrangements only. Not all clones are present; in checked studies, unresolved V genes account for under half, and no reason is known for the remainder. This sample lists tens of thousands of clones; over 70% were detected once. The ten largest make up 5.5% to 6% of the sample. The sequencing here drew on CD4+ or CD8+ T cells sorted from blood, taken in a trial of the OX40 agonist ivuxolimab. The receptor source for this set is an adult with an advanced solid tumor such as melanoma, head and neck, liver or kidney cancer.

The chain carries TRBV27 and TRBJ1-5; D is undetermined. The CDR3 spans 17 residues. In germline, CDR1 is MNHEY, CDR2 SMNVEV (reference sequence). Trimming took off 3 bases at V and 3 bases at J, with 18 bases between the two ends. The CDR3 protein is CASSFSVTAGYNQPQHF. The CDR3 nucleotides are TGTGCCAGCAGTTTCTCAGTCACAGCGGGGTACAATCAGCCCCAGCATTTT.

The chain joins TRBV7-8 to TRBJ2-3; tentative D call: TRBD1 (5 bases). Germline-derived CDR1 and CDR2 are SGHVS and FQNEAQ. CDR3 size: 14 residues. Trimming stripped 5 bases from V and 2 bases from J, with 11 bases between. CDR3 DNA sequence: TGTGCCAGCAGCGCCAAGGACACCACAGATACGCAGTATTTT. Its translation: CASSAKDTTDTQYF.

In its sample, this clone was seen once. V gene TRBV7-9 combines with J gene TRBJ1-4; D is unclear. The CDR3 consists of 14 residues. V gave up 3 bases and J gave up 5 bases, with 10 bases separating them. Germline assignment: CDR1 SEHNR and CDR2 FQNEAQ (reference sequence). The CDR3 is CASSLSGWNEKLFF. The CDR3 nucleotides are TGTGCCAGCAGCTTGAGTGGCTGGAATGAAAAACTGTTTTTT.

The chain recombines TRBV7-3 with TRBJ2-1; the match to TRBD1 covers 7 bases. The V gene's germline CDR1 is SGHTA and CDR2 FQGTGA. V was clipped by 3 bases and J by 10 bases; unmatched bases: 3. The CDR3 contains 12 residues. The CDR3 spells CASSFSGGEQFF. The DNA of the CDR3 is TGTGCCAGCAGCTTTTCAGGGGGAGAGCAGTTCTTC.

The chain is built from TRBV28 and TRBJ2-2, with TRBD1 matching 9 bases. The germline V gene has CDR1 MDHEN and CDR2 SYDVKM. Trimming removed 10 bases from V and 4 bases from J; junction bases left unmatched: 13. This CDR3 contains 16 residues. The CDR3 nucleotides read TGTGCCACCCGTGACAGGGGGTCCTGGGGCACCGGGGAGCTGTTTTTT. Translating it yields CATRDRGSWGTGELFF.

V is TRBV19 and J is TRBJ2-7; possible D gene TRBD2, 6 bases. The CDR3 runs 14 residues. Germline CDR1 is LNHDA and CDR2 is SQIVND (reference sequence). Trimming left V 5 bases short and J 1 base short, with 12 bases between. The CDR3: CASSALLASYEQYF. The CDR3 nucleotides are TGTGCCAGTAGTGCACTACTAGCTTCCTACGAGCAGTACTTC.

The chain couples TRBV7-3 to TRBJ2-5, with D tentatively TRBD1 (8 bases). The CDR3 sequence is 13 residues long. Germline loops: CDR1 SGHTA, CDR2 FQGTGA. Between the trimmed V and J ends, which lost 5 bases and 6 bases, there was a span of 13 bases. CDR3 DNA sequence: TGTGCCAGCAGCGAACAGGGGGGGAAGACCCAGTACTTC. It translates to CASSEQGGKTQYF.

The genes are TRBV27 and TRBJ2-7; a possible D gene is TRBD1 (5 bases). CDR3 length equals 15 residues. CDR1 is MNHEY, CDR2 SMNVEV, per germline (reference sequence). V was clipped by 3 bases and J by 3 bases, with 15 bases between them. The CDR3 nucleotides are TGTGCCAGCAGTTTCAGGGTAGGGGTCCTCTACGAGCAGTACTTC. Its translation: CASSFRVGVLYEQYF.

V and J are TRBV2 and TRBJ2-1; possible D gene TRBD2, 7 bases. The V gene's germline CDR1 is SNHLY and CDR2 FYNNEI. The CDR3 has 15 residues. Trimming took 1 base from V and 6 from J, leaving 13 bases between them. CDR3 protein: CASSEVGGQSNEQFF. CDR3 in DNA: TGTGCCAGCAGTGAAGTGGGGGGGCAGTCCAATGAGCAGTTCTTC.